A selection of T cell receptor beta chains follows, all from one sample in a study of shared clonotypes between healthy human individuals. TCRdb keeps only in-frame clones here, not all; method: immunoSEQ multiplex PCR. The sample lists approximately 1.5 million clones, 95% to 99% occurring once. The material sequenced was naive CD4+ T cells sorted from blood. These TCRs come from a young man in good health. Both conserved end residues are part of each CDR3. The order of the fields is J gene, V gene, CDR3 protein.

j_call: TRBJ2-3
v_call: TRBV10-3
cdr3_aa: CAISESLGTQYF

j_call: TRBJ2-2
v_call: TRBV11-3
cdr3_aa: CASSSGTGPDGELFF

j_call: TRBJ2-3
v_call: TRBV11-2
cdr3_aa: CASSPRAGIDTQYF

j_call: TRBJ2-1
v_call: TRBV27
cdr3_aa: CASSPLTDPAYNEQFF

j_call: TRBJ2-1
v_call: TRBV7-9
cdr3_aa: CASTPLGEQFF

j_call: TRBJ2-7
v_call: TRBV29-1
cdr3_aa: CSVTYRGFLEQYF

j_call: TRBJ2-7
v_call: TRBV5-1
cdr3_aa: CASSLDTHSYEQYF

j_call: TRBJ2-2
v_call: TRBV11-2
cdr3_aa: CASSLTSGIAGELFF

j_call: TRBJ2-7
v_call: TRBV6-1
cdr3_aa: CASSGEGIGTHYF

j_call: TRBJ2-3
v_call: TRBV4-3
cdr3_aa: CASSQQGLAGQADTQYF

j_call: TRBJ2-6
v_call: TRBV14
cdr3_aa: CASSPGWGSRGANVLTF

j_call: TRBJ2-7
v_call: TRBV7-9
cdr3_aa: CASSLRVSYEQYF

j_call: TRBJ1-1
v_call: TRBV5-5
cdr3_aa: CASSGQGAMNTEAFF

j_call: TRBJ2-1
v_call: TRBV7-3
cdr3_aa: CASSLGPPVNEQFF